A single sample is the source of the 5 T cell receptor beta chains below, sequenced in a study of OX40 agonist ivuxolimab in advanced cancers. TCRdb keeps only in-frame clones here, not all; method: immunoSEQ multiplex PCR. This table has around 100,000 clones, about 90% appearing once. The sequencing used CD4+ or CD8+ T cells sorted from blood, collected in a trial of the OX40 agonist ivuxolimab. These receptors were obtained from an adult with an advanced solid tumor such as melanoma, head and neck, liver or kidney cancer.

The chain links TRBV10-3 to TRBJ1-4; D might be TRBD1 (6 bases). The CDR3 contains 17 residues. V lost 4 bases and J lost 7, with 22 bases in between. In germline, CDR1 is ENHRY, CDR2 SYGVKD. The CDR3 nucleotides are TGTGCCATCAGTGGGTCCTCCACAGGGAAAAAAATTGAAAAACTGTTTTTT. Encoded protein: CAISGSSTGKKIEKLFF.

The CDR3 DNA follows: TGTGCCAGCGGGCAAGGGGGGCTGAACACTGAAGCTTTCTTT. Translating gives CASGQGGLNTEAFF. The chain combines TRBV6-6 with TRBJ1-1; a weak D match, TRBD1 (6 bases). The CDR3 has 14 residues. The V and J ends lost 8 bases and 0 bases respectively, with 13 bases between them. The germline CDR1 and CDR2 sequences are MNHNY and SVGAGI (reference sequence).

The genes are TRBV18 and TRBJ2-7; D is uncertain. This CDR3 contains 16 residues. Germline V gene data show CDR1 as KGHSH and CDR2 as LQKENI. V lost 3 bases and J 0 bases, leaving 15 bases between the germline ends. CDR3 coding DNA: TGTGCCAGCTCACCTATCCCAGACCGAAGCTCCTACGAGCAGTACTTC. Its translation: CASSPIPDRSSYEQYF.

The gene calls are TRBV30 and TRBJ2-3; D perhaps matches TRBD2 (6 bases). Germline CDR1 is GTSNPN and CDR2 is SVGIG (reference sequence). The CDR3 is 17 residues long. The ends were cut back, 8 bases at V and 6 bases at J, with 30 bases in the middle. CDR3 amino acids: CAGKISALGGPRDTQYF. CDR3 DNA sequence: TGTGCCGGTAAAATCTCAGCGCTTGGAGGGCCTAGGGATACGCAGTATTTT.

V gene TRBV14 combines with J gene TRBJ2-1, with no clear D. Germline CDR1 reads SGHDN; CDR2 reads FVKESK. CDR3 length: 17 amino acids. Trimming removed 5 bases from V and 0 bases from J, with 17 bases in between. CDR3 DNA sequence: TGTGCCAGCAGCGTACTACACGGGCGCGGCTCCTACAATGAGCAGTTCTTC. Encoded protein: CASSVLHGRGSYNEQFF.